This T cell receptor beta chain was sequenced during a study of neurological immune-mediated disorders. CDR1 is SGHRS and CDR2 is YFSETQ in the germline V gene. The V end lost 4 bases, the J end lost 1 base, and 11 bases lay between the germline ends. The CDR3 consists of 15 residues. One entry per CDR3 protein, called by TCRdb with MiXCR from the 5' RACE reads. The sample records roughly 60,000 distinct CDR3 sequences, 3.5% to 4.5% being singletons. The sample taken for sequencing was PBMCs. This clonotype originated in a woman between 45 and 65 years old with multiple sclerosis. The rearrangement joins TRBV5-1 to TRBJ2-2; D is perhaps TRBD1 (6 bases). Written as DNA, the CDR3 is TGCGCCAGCAGCCCGGGACACAAGAACACCGGGGAGCTGTTTTTT. As protein: CASSPGHKNTGELFF. The variable domain in full, completed from reference TRBV5-1 and TRBJ2-2, reads KAGVTQTPRYLIKTRGQQVTLSCSPISGHRSVSWYQQTPGQGLQFLFEYFSETQRNKGNFPGRFSGRQFSNSRSEMNVSTLELGDSALYLCASSPGHKNTGELFFGEGSRLTVL.